The next 29 T cell receptor beta chains were all read from a single sample in a study of T cell responses to AZD1222 COVID-19 vaccine. Generated by immunoSEQ multiplex PCR, the TCRdb table keeps only in-frame clones and is missing some. Here the sample spans 70,000 to 85,000 clones, nearly 85% being singletons. The input for sequencing was peripheral blood, taken on day 0 of AZD1222 vaccination. These receptors all come from an adult in good health.

The rearrangement joins TRBV6-1 to TRBJ2-7; perhaps TRBD2 as D (6 bases). The germline V gene encodes CDR1 MNHNS and CDR2 SASEGT. The ends were cut back, 3 bases at V and 1 base at J, with 7 bases in the middle. The CDR3 length is 13 residues. In DNA, the CDR3 is TGTGCCAGCAGTGAGCGGGGTTCCTACGAGCAGTACTTC. This encodes CASSERGSYEQYF.

This sequence joins TRBV12-5 and TRBJ2-2; 8 bases line up with TRBD2. CDR1 and CDR2 from the germline V gene are LGHNT and FRNRAP. There are 17 residues in the CDR3. With V trimmed by 2 bases and J by 6 bases, 11 bases remained unmatched. In nucleotides, the CDR3 is TGTGCTAGTGGTTTGTCACCGGGACTAGTCGTATCCGGGGAGCTGTTTTTT. This translates into CASGLSPGLVVSGELFF.

This chain joins TRBV3-1 (or the pseudogene TRBV3-2) and TRBJ1-2, with D tentatively TRBD1 (5 bases). Trimming shortened V by 7 bases and J by 9 bases, and 18 bases separated the two germline ends. The germline CDR1 and CDR2 sequences are LGHDT and YNNKEL (reference sequence). The CDR3 runs 13 residues. This CDR3 reads CASIPSPGGRYTF. In DNA, the CDR3 is TGTGCCAGCATCCCCTCCCCCGGGGGACGCTACACCTTC.

CDR3 amino acids: CASSATGVTTDTQYF. The CDR3 bases are TGTGCCAGCAGCGCAACAGGGGTGACCACAGATACGCAGTATTTT. V gene TRBV7-3 combines with J gene TRBJ2-3; 7 bases are a match to TRBD1. From germline, CDR1 is SGHTA and CDR2 FQGTGA. Losses at the gene ends were 5 bases for V and 2 bases for J; bases not matched to a gene: 7. The CDR3 is 15 residues long. Complete variable domain (other parts from reference TRBV7-3 and TRBJ2-3): GAGVSQTPSNKVTEKGKYVELRCDPISGHTALYWYRQSLGQGPEFLIYFQGTGAADDSGLPNDRFFAVRPEGSVSTLKIQRTERGDSAVYLCASSATGVTTDTQYFGPGTRLTVL.

This clone came up a few times. J is TRBJ2-4 and V is TRBV3-1 (or the pseudogene TRBV3-2); 10 bases are shared with TRBD2. The CDR3 sequence is 17 residues long. Germline V CDR1 and CDR2: LGHDT, YNNKEL (reference sequence). The junction had 8 bases not matched to a gene; V was cut back by 0 bases and J by 6 bases. CDR3 amino acids: CASSQDRASGGRNIQYF. The CDR3, as DNA: TGTGCCAGCAGCCAAGATCGAGCTAGCGGGGGAAGAAACATTCAGTACTTC.

In its sample, this clone was seen a few times. CDR3 loop: CASSEWDTDEQYF. CDR3 sequence (DNA): TGCGCCAGCAGTGAGTGGGACACCGACGAGCAGTACTTC. The V gene is TRBV10-1, the J gene TRBJ2-7; maybe TRBD1 (6 bases). V was clipped by 1 base and J by 5 bases, with 9 bases between them. The length of the CDR3 is 13 residues. Germline CDR1 reads WNHNN; CDR2 reads SYGVQD (reference sequence).

The rearrangement joins TRBV7-2 to TRBJ2-5; the match to TRBD2 covers 9 bases. This CDR3 has 15 residues. The V segment lost 4 bases and the J segment 2 bases; nucleotides outside the gene matches: 5. Germline V gene data show CDR1 as SGHTA and CDR2 as FQGNSA. The CDR3 nucleotides read TGTGCCAGCAGCTCAATAGCGGGGGCACAAGAGACCCAGTACTTC. Translating gives CASSSIAGAQETQYF.

CDR3 amino acids: CASSQRTGVNTEAFF. DNA for the CDR3: TGTGCCAGCAGCCAGAGGACAGGGGTGAACACTGAAGCTTTCTTT. The rearrangement links TRBV3-1 (or the pseudogene TRBV3-2) to TRBJ1-1, with 9 nucleotides matching TRBD1. V shed 3 bases, J shed 0 bases, and the junction held 2 bases outside the gene matches. Germline V gene data show CDR1 as LGHDT and CDR2 as YNNKEL (reference sequence). The CDR3 is made up of 15 amino acids.

This chain joins TRBV9 and TRBJ1-4; D possibly corresponds to TRBD1 (6 bases). V lost 1 base and J lost 6, with 19 bases in between. The CDR3 totals 17 residues. Germline V gene data show CDR1 as SGDLS and CDR2 as YYNGEE. CDR3 loop: CASSVSPGAENYEKLFF. For the CDR3, the DNA is TGTGCCAGCAGCGTAAGTCCAGGGGCGGAAAATTATGAAAAACTGTTTTTT.

Concerning this clone: The sample contains more than one DNA sequence encoding this CDR3. The J gene is TRBJ2-3, the V gene TRBV6-2 or TRBV6-3; 10 nucleotides match TRBD2. Unmatched junction bases numbered 6, after V lost 2 bases and J lost 4 bases. This CDR3 is built from 16 residues. Germline CDR1 MNHEY, CDR2 SVGEGT. Written as DNA, the CDR3 is TGTGCCAGCAGTTACGGCGCTAGCGGGAGCCCAGATACGCAGTATTTT. Translating it yields CASSYGASGSPDTQYF.

This clone has just a few counts. The chain uses TRBV5-1 and TRBJ2-3, with D possibly matching TRBD2 (6 bases). The CDR3 is made up of 15 amino acids. V was shortened by 4 bases and J by 0 bases, with 12 bases between the two germline ends. Germline CDR1 reads SGHRS; CDR2 reads YFSETQ. In DNA form, the CDR3 reads TGCGCCAGCAGCATCAACGGGGGTAGCACAGATACGCAGTATTTT. Translating gives CASSINGGSTDTQYF.

About this clone: Compared with germline, one end of the junction differs, possibly owing to a read error. This sequence joins TRBV6-5 and TRBJ2-3, with D hard to call. The CDR3 is made up of 12 amino acids. From germline, CDR1 is MNHEY and CDR2 SVGAGI. The chain's CDR3 is CASSDSEDTQYF. The CDR3 DNA sequence: TGTGCCAGCAGTGACTCCGAAGATACGCAGTATTTT.

This sequence joins TRBV2 and TRBJ2-3; D perhaps matches TRBD2 (6 bases). Germline lookup yields CDR1 SNHLY and CDR2 FYNNEI. With 0 bases removed from V and 6 bases from J, the gap between germline ends came to 16 bases. The CDR3 is 16 amino acids. The CDR3 DNA reads TGTGCCAGCAGTGAAGCCGGGGGTTTAGGGGAGGATACGCAGTATTTT. The encoded protein is CASSEAGGLGEDTQYF. The whole variable domain, remainder taken from reference TRBV2 and TRBJ2-3, is EPEVTQTPSHQVTQMGQEVILRCVPISNHLYFYWYRQILGQKVEFLVSFYNNEISEKSEIFDDQFSVERPDGSNFTLKIRSTKLEDSAMYFCASSEAGGLGEDTQYFGPGTRLTVL.

The chain carries TRBV5-6 and TRBJ1-3; D is ambiguous. V lost 3 bases and J lost 0, with 10 bases in between. The length of the CDR3 is 15 residues. The germline V gene encodes CDR1 SGHDT and CDR2 YYEEEE. CDR3 in amino acids: CASSSRPRSGNTIYF. DNA of the CDR3: TGTGCCAGCAGCTCCAGGCCACGCTCTGGAAACACCATATATTTT.

The chain has TRBV12-3 or TRBV12-4 and TRBJ1-2, with unresolved D. The length of the CDR3 is 11 residues. Trimming removed 5 bases from V and 4 bases from J, with 5 bases in between. Here the CDR3 DNA reads TGTGCCAGCAGTGCTGCCTATGGCTACACCTTC. Protein: CASSAAYGYTF.

The chain employs TRBV7-2 and TRBJ2-7; 10 positions match TRBD2. This CDR3 comprises 14 residues. Germline V gene data show CDR1 as SGHTA and CDR2 as FQGNSA. Trimming removed 7 bases from V and 3 bases from J; junction bases left unmatched: 6. The CDR3 sequence: CASTPGLASYEQYF. The DNA of the CDR3 is TGTGCCAGCACCCCGGGACTAGCGAGCTACGAGCAGTACTTC.

The genes are TRBV6-5 and TRBJ1-1, with no clear D. The V end lost 7 bases, the J end lost 7 bases, and 7 bases lay between the germline ends. The CDR3 totals 10 residues. Per germline, CDR1 MNHEY and CDR2 SVGAGI. CDR3 sequence (DNA): TGTGCCAGCATCCGGGGTGAAGCTTTCTTT. Protein: CASIRGEAFF.

The chain combines TRBV4-3 with TRBJ1-4; TRBD1 matches at 9 bases. The germline V gene has CDR1 LGHNA and CDR2 YSLEER. The CDR3 loop spans 16 amino acids. In DNA form, the CDR3 reads TGCCCCACCAGCCAAGGGGGGGGGACAGGGAGTGAAAAACTGTTTTTT. Translated: CPTSQGGGTGSEKLFF.

This rearrangement joins TRBV27 to TRBJ2-3; D is possibly TRBD1 or TRBD2 (5 bases each). V gave up 3 bases and J gave up 4 bases, with 11 bases separating them. The CDR3 covers 14 residues. Germline CDR1 reads MNHEY; CDR2 reads SMNVEV (reference sequence). The CDR3 loop reads CASSFGTRPDTQYF. The CDR3 region has the DNA TGTGCCAGCAGTTTTGGGACGAGGCCAGATACGCAGTATTTT.

The V gene is TRBV7-8, the J gene TRBJ1-4; weak D call: TRBD1 (6 bases). The length of the CDR3 is 20 residues. Looked up from germline, CDR1 is SGHVS and CDR2 is FQNEAQ. V lost 2 bases, J lost 0 bases, and 22 bases lay in between. The CDR3, as DNA: TGTGCCAGCAGCTTACCGACGATCCCGGGACACGAGGCAACTAATGAAAAACTGTTTTTT. The encoded protein is CASSLPTIPGHEATNEKLFF.

The rearrangement uses TRBV18 and TRBJ1-1, with 11 bases aligning to TRBD1. The V gene's germline CDR1 is KGHSH and CDR2 LQKENI. The junction had 16 bases not matched to a gene; V was cut back by 3 bases and J by 4 bases. The CDR3 is 19 amino acids. The DNA for the CDR3 is TGTGCCAGCTCACCTTGGACAGGGGGCGCATATCGGGACCCCACTGAAGCTTTCTTT. Its protein is CASSPWTGGAYRDPTEAFF.

The V and J genes are TRBV5-5 and TRBJ1-5; no reliable D call. The V end was cut by 4 bases, the J end by 0 bases, with 8 bases between. From germline, CDR1 is SGHKS and CDR2 YYEKEE (reference sequence). CDR3 size: 14 residues. The CDR3 DNA reads TGTGCCAGCAGCACGGGATTTAGCAATCAGCCCCAGCATTTT. It encodes CASSTGFSNQPQHF.

The chain uses TRBV5-1 and TRBJ2-7; D not certain. The V and J ends lost 4 bases and 0 bases respectively, with 8 bases between them. Germline lookup yields CDR1 SGHRS and CDR2 YFSETQ. This CDR3 contains 13 residues. CDR3 region: CASSGQSSYEQYF. DNA for the CDR3: TGCGCCAGCAGCGGGCAGAGCTCCTACGAGCAGTACTTC. The complete variable domain, with remaining parts taken from reference TRBV5-1 and TRBJ2-7, reads KAGVTQTPRYLIKTRGQQVTLSCSPISGHRSVSWYQQTPGQGLQFLFEYFSETQRNKGNFPGRFSGRQFSNSRSEMNVSTLELGDSALYLCASSGQSSYEQYFGPGTRLTVT.

The chain joins TRBV11-3 to TRBJ1-1; tentative D call: TRBD1 (6 bases). V was trimmed by 10 bases and J by 1 base, leaving 10 bases between them. Germline V CDR1 and CDR2: SGHNT, YENEEA. The CDR3 totals 12 residues. The CDR3 region has the DNA TGTGCCATGATCAGGGGGAACACTGAAGCTTTCTTT. This gives the protein CAMIRGNTEAFF.

V and J are TRBV3-1 (or the pseudogene TRBV3-2) and TRBJ1-2; TRBD1 matches at 7 bases. V was pared by 0 bases and J by 5 bases, with 9 bases of the junction left unmatched. Germline V gene lookup returns CDR1 LGHDT and CDR2 YNNKEL (reference sequence). The length of the CDR3 is 16 residues. The CDR3 coding sequence is TGTGCCAGCAGCCAAGAGGAAGGGGGCTTTCGATATGGCTACACCTTC. Amino acids: CASSQEEGGFRYGYTF.

This chain links TRBV9 with TRBJ2-7, with TRBD2 identical over 8 bases. CDR1 SGDLS and CDR2 YYNGEE come from the germline V gene. V lost 4 bases, J lost 0 bases, and 6 bases stayed unmatched. The CDR3 is 15 residues long. Written as DNA, the CDR3 is TGTGCCAGCAGCACCGGGGGGGCGAGCTCCTACGAGCAGTACTTC. It specifies CASSTGGASSYEQYF.

The chain joins TRBV7-2 to TRBJ1-5; D is possibly TRBD1 (5 bases). V lost 5 bases and J 7 bases, leaving 12 bases between the germline ends. Germline assignment: CDR1 SGHTA and CDR2 FQGNSA. The CDR3 has 13 amino acids. The CDR3 protein is CASSPWGTQPQHF. In DNA, the CDR3 is TGTGCCAGCAGCCCCTGGGGGACGCAGCCCCAGCATTTT. Full variable domain (remainder filled in from reference TRBV7-2 and TRBJ1-5): GAGVSQSPSNKVTEKGKDVELRCDPISGHTALYWYRQSLGQGLEFLIYFQGNSAPDKSGLPSDRFSAERTGGSVSTLTIQRTQQEDSAVYLCASSPWGTQPQHFGDGTRLSIL.

This chain links TRBV7-9 with TRBJ1-3, with D uncertain. V was pared by 8 bases and J by 0 bases, with 11 bases between. Germline V gives CDR1 SEHNR, CDR2 FQNEAQ (reference sequence). The CDR3 covers 14 residues. CDR3 loop: CASGLQSSGNTIYF. The CDR3 coding sequence is TGTGCCAGCGGCCTACAAAGCTCTGGAAACACCATATATTTT.

This clone was seen just once. Here the CDR3 DNA reads TGTGCCAGCAGCTTAGCGGGGACAGGGAGGGCAACTAATGAAAAACTGTTTTTT. This sequence encodes CASSLAGTGRATNEKLFF. The V and J genes are TRBV7-2 and TRBJ1-4; 9 bases map to TRBD1. The CDR3 consists of 18 residues. Trimming cost V 0 bases and J 0 bases; bases outside gene matches: 5. CDR1 is SGHTA and CDR2 is FQGNSA in the germline V gene.